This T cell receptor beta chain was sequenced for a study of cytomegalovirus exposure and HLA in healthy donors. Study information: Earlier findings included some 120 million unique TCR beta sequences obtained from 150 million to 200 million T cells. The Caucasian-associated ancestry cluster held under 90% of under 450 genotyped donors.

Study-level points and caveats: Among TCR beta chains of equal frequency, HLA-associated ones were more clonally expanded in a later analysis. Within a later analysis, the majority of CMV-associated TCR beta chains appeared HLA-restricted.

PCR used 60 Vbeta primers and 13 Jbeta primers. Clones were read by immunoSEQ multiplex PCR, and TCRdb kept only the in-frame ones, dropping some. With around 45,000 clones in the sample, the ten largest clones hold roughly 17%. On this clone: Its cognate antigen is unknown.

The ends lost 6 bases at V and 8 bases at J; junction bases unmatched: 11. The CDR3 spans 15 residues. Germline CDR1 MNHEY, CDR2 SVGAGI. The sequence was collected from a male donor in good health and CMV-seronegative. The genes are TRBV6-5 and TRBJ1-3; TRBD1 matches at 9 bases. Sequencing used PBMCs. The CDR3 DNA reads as TGTGCCAGCAGCTCGCCGGGACAGGGTTCGCACACCATATATTTT. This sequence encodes CASSSPGQGSHTIYF.